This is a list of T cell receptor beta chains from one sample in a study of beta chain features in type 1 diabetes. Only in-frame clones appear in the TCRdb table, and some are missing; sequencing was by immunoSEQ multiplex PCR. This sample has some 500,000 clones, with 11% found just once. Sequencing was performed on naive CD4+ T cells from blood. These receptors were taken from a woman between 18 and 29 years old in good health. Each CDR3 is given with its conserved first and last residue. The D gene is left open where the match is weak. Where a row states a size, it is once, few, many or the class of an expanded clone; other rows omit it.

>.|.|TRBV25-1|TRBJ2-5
CASSEFSGLQETQYF
TGTGCCAGCAGTGAATTTTCGGGCTTACAAGAGACCCAGTACTTC
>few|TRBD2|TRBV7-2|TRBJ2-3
CSGGRSTDTQYF
TGTTCGGGAGGGCGGAGCACAGATACGCAGTATTTT
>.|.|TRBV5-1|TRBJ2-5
CASRGQETQYF
TGCGCCAGCAGGGGGCAAGAGACCCAGTACTTC
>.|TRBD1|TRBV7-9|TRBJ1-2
CASSSFPGTGYYGYTF
TGTGCCAGCAGCTCGTTCCCCGGGACAGGGTACTATGGCTACACCTTC
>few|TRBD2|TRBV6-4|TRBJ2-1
CASSDFVGTRSLQFF
TGTGCCAGCAGTGACTTCGTTGGGACTAGATCGCTACAGTTCTTC
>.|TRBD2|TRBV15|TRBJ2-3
CATSRGFSGASTDTQYF
TGTGCCACCAGCAGAGGATTTAGCGGGGCCAGCACAGATACGCAGTATTTT
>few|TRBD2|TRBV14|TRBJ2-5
CASSYGLAGGPTQETQYF
TGTGCCAGCAGTTACGGACTAGCGGGAGGGCCTACCCAAGAGACCCAGTACTTC
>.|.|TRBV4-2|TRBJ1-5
CASSQGLRDQPQHF
TGTGCCAGCAGCCAAGGTCTGCGGGATCAGCCCCAGCATTTT
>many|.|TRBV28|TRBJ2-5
CASSFLRIGETQYF
TGTGCCAGCAGTTTTCTACGGATTGGGGAGACCCAGTACTTC
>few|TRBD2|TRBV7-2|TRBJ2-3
CASRTGGARDTQYF
TGTGCCAGCAGGACGGGGGGGGCCAGAGATACGCAGTATTTT
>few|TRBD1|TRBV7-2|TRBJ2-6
CASSSYRGPGANVLTF
TGTGCCAGCAGCTCCTACAGGGGGCCTGGGGCCAACGTCCTGACTTTC
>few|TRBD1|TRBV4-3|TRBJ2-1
CASSQIVTGADNEQFF
TGCGCCAGCAGCCAGATAGTGACAGGGGCGGACAATGAGCAGTTCTTC